The 2 T cell receptor beta chains presented below share a single source sample, sequenced in a study of blood T cell repertoires in COVID-19. The data were produced by immunoSEQ multiplex PCR, yet TCRdb's version contains in-frame clones alone and is incomplete. Among about 160,000 clones listed, around nine tenths were seen once. The sequenced sample consisted of PBMCs or T cells enriched from blood (not recorded which). These receptors all come from a woman in her forties or fifties who had recovered from COVID-19.

The chain has TRBV7-3 and TRBJ2-3; the match to TRBD2 covers 7 bases. Germline V gene sequence: CDR1 SGHTA, CDR2 FQGTGA. This CDR3 is 17 amino acids long. J was trimmed by 3 bases and V by 0 bases; bases with no gene match: 9. The CDR3 sequence is CASSLTGSRGGTDTQYF. CDR3 in DNA: TGTGCCAGCAGCTTAACCGGGTCAAGGGGAGGGACAGATACGCAGTATTTT.

The gene calls are TRBV3-1 (or the pseudogene TRBV3-2) and TRBJ1-1, with 7 bases aligning to TRBD1. With 4 bases clipped from V and 0 bases from J, the junction kept 5 bases outside the gene matches. The CDR3 totals 15 residues. Germline V CDR1 and CDR2: LGHDT, YNNKEL (reference sequence). In DNA form, the CDR3 reads TGTGCCAGCAGCCCGCGGGACAGCATGAACACTGAAGCTTTCTTT. Amino acids: CASSPRDSMNTEAFF.